The 11 T cell receptor beta chains below were found in one sample sequenced in a study of tissue T cells after allogeneic stem cell transplantation. Time point described: mouse harvest day 14 after allogeneic transplant. Tail vein injection delivered 10^7 T-cell-depleted bone marrow cells and 10^6 splenic CD5+ T cells. Only in-frame clones appear in the TCRdb table, and some are missing; sequencing was by immunoSEQ multiplex PCR. The table records some 5,000 clones, around 30% of them present only once. Specimen: skin. The receptors stem from a female BALB/c mouse given C57BL/6 T cells with graft-versus-host disease after an allogeneic hematopoietic cell transplant.

This clone was seen only a few times. The gene names given are mouse names. The CDR3 end is not reached by the read, which stops 1 residue before it; the germline J gene fills it in. The V call is TRBV26, the J call TRBJ1-4; a possible D gene is TRBD1 (5 bases). Germline V CDR1 and CDR2: KGHPV, FQNQEV (reference sequence). The CDR3 length is 13 residues. V lost 2 bases and J 7 bases, leaving 8 bases between the germline ends. The CDR3 is CASSLQGGERLFF. The part of the CDR3 DNA that was read is TGTGCCAGCAGTCTGCAGGGAGGCGAAAGATTATTT.

Details on this clone: Gene names are the mouse ones. Sequencing ends 1 residue short of the CDR3 end; the germline J gene provides the rest. The V gene is TRBV31, the J gene TRBJ1-2; a weak D match, TRBD1 (6 bases). Germline V gene lookup returns CDR1 GKSSPN and CDR2 SITVG. This CDR3 is 14 amino acids long. V was clipped by 3 bases and J by 0 bases, with 11 bases between them. This CDR3 is CAWSRDTANSDYTF. The part of the CDR3 DNA that was read is TGTGCCTGGAGCCGGGACACTGCAAACTCCGACTACACC.

For this clone: The gene symbols are mouse symbols. The CDR3 end falls 1 residue outside the read, so it is completed with the germline J gene. The chain carries TRBV15 and TRBJ1-4, with 7 nucleotides matching TRBD1. The CDR3 is 15 residues long. The V gene end was trimmed by 6 bases and the J gene end by 0 bases; junction bases not matched to a gene: 4. Germline values: CDR1 SGHND, CDR2 FRSKSL. The CDR3 loop is CASRPGQFSNERLFF. The DNA read from the CDR3 is TGTGCCAGCAGGCCGGGACAGTTTTCCAACGAAAGATTATTT.

As regards this clone: All gene names here are mouse names. The sequenced fragment ends 1 residue before the CDR3 boundary, so the rest is inferred from the germline J gene. This sequence joins TRBV13-1 and TRBJ1-3; 7 bases are a match to TRBD1. There are 14 residues in the CDR3. V was clipped by 4 bases and J by 0 bases; unmatched bases: 1. The germline V gene has CDR1 NSHNY and CDR2 SYGAGN. The CDR3: CASSWDSSGNTLYF. The covered CDR3 bases are TGTGCCAGCAGTTGGGACAGTTCTGGAAATACGCTCTAT.

As concerns this clone: Gene names and germline refer to mouse. Coverage ceases 1 residue before the CDR3 finishes, and the germline J gene fills in the end. The chain couples TRBV3 to TRBJ1-1; possible D gene TRBD1, 5 bases. Germline loops: CDR1 SNHLY, CDR2 FYNGKV (reference sequence). The CDR3 has 14 amino acids. V was shortened by 6 bases and J by 0 bases, with 11 bases between the two germline ends. The sequenced part of the CDR3 DNA is TGTGCCAGCAGAGCGACAGCTGCAAACACAGAAGTCTTC. This codes for CASRATAANTEVF. The whole CDR3 region reads CASRATAANTEVFF.

Of note for this clone: These gene names are mouse names. The read is 1 residue too short to cover the CDR3 end, so that end is filled in from the germline J gene. This chain uses TRBV13-3 with TRBJ2-7, with 7 bases that match TRBD2. CDR1 NNHDY and CDR2 SYVADS come from the germline V gene. This CDR3 has 15 amino acids. Trimming removed 5 bases from V and 5 bases from J; junction bases left unmatched: 13. CDR3 DNA, as far as it was read: TGTGCCAGCAGGAATCCCAACTGGGGAGGGGATGAACAGTAC. The encoded protein is CASRNPNWGGDEQY. The full CDR3 protein reads CASRNPNWGGDEQYF.

As to this clone: The germline and genes are mouse ones. From the germline J gene comes the end of the CDR3, since the read stops 1 residue before it. The chain recombines TRBV26 with TRBJ2-4; TRBD1 might be the D (5 bases). CDR1 and CDR2 from the germline V gene are KGHPV and FQNQEV (reference sequence). The CDR3 is made up of 14 amino acids. The V end lost 0 bases, the J end lost 2 bases, and 6 bases lay between the germline ends. CDR3 sequence: CASSLSDNQNTLYF. CDR3 DNA, as far as it was read: TGTGCCAGCAGTCTGTCGGACAATCAAAACACCTTGTAC.

Concerning this clone itself: Gene labels here are mouse ones. The read ends 1 residue early relative to the CDR3; the germline J gene fills the gap. The chain employs TRBV5 and TRBJ2-7; D is perhaps TRBD1 (6 bases). The CDR3 spans 12 residues. The germline V gene encodes CDR1 LGHNA and CDR2 YNLKQL (reference sequence). V lost 2 bases and J lost 4, with 6 bases in between. CDR3 residues: CASSQTGYEQYF. CDR3 DNA (partial): TGTGCCAGCAGCCAAACAGGGTATGAACAGTAC.

This clone came up a few times. Gene names and germline match the mouse. Coverage ceases 1 residue before the CDR3 finishes, and the germline J gene fills in the end. V usage is TRBV26 and J usage is TRBJ1-1, with D perhaps matching TRBD1 (6 bases). This CDR3 comprises 13 residues. The V gene lost 8 bases and the J gene lost 1 base, with 11 bases spanning the gap. Germline CDR1 is KGHPV and CDR2 is FQNQEV (reference sequence). Partial CDR3 DNA: TGTGCCAGCGAGGGACACCTAAACACAGAAGTCTTC. It translates to CASEGHLNTEVF. The complete CDR3 protein is CASEGHLNTEVFF.

This clone is deemed medium-sized. Gene names refer to mouse genes. Coverage ceases 1 residue before the CDR3 finishes, and the germline J gene fills in the end. V gene TRBV3 combines with J gene TRBJ2-7; D is uncertain. Per the germline V gene, CDR1 is SNHLY and CDR2 is FYNGKV (reference sequence). V was clipped by 0 bases and J by 5 bases, with 8 bases between them. The CDR3 is 13 residues long. The part of the CDR3 DNA that was read is TGTGCCAGCAGCTTAGCGCGGGGTCATGAACAGTAC. Protein product: CASSLARGHEQY. The CDR3, in full, reads CASSLARGHEQYF.

This clone was picked up a small number of times. Gene names follow the mouse nomenclature. The read falls 1 residue short of the CDR3 end, and the missing part is taken from the germline J gene. This chain joins TRBV26 and TRBJ2-4, with 9 bases that match TRBD1. This CDR3 is built from 13 residues. The V gene end was trimmed by 6 bases and the J gene end by 4 bases; junction bases not matched to a gene: 2. Germline lookup yields CDR1 KGHPV and CDR2 FQNQEV (reference sequence). CDR3 region: CASRTGGENTLYF. The CDR3 DNA, read in part, is TGTGCCAGCAGGACAGGGGGAGAAAACACCTTGTAC.